Each of the 3 T cell receptor beta chains below was sequenced from the same sample in a study of cytomegalovirus exposure and HLA in healthy donors. In the PCR, 60 Vbeta and 13 Jbeta primers were used. The repertoire was sequenced with immunoSEQ multiplex PCR; TCRdb's copy has only in-frame clones and lacks some. In the table there are some 150,000 clones, around nine tenths of which are singletons. Sequenced material: PBMCs. The receptors shown here come from a woman aged 25-40 years in good health and CMV-seronegative.

In its sample, this clone was seen once. The chain recombines TRBV19 with TRBJ1-6; the D gene is possibly TRBD1 (6 bases). Germline CDR1 LNHDA, CDR2 SQIVND (reference sequence). This CDR3 has 15 residues. Trimming shortened V by 5 bases and J by 7 bases, and 15 bases separated the two germline ends. The CDR3 here is CASSPIQGPNSPLHF. The CDR3 DNA is TGTGCCAGTAGTCCTATACAGGGACCCAATTCACCCCTCCACTTT.

The chain is built from TRBV11-1 and TRBJ2-5, with 8 bases that match TRBD2. V gave up 1 base and J gave up 1 base; unmatched junction bases: 5. The CDR3 sequence is 16 residues long. Per the germline V gene, CDR1 is SGHAT and CDR2 is FQDESV (reference sequence). The DNA of the CDR3 is TGTGCCAGCAGCTTAGTTAGCGGGGCCGTCCAAGAGACCCAGTACTTC. This encodes CASSLVSGAVQETQYF.

The DNA for the CDR3 is TGTGCCAGCTCACCACGACTAGCGGTTAACACCTACAATGAGCAGTTCTTC. Encoded protein: CASSPRLAVNTYNEQFF. The J gene is TRBJ2-1, the V gene TRBV18, with 9 bases that match TRBD2. The junction had 6 bases not matched to a gene; V was cut back by 1 base and J by 2 bases. The CDR3 spans 17 residues. CDR1 and CDR2 (germline): KGHSH, LQKENI.